This T cell receptor (beta chain) derives from a study of CD4+ T cells in melanoma. Data came from immunoSEQ multiplex PCR; TCRdb stores just in-frame clones and leaves some out. The repertoire has about 13,000 clones, about 70% of them found once; the top ten carry about a tenth. As for this clone: Its matching antigen is unknown.

The CDR3 covers 16 residues. V dropped 5 bases and J dropped 6 bases, with 17 bases sitting between them. Germline V CDR1 and CDR2: LNHDA, SQIVND (reference sequence). General observations from the study: A reported correlation linked neoantigen-specific CD4+ T cells to CD8+, macrophage and B cell function. Diverse differentiation states were reported for melanoma neoantigen-specific CD4+ T cells.

The sequence came from a human donor with melanoma. The sample comprised cells from a culture (not recorded whether cultured in vitro). The chain couples TRBV19 to TRBJ1-6; tentative D call: TRBD1 (6 bases). CDR3 sequence: CASSPQGLQGNSPLHF. CDR3 DNA sequence: TGTGCCAGTAGTCCCCAGGGGTTACAGGGTAATTCACCCCTCCACTTT. Looking up the rest from reference TRBV19 and TRBJ1-6 gives the full variable domain: DGGITQSPKYLFRKEGQNVTLSCEQNLNHDAMYWYRQDPGQGLRLIYYSQIVNDFQKGDIAEGYSVSREKKESFPLTVTSAQKNPTAFYLCASSPQGLQGNSPLHFGNGTRLTVT.